The 23 T cell receptor beta chains given below trace back to one sample, sequenced in a study of technical replicates of blood from a few donors. The data were produced by immunoSEQ multiplex PCR, yet TCRdb's version contains in-frame clones alone and is incomplete. The sample comprises tens of thousands of clones, roughly 92% of which are singletons, and approximately 0.36% rests with the top ten. Sequenced input: T cells isolated from PBMCs. These receptors all stem from a human donor in good health.

The chain employs TRBV19 and TRBJ2-3; 9 nucleotides agree with TRBD2. The germline V gene encodes CDR1 LNHDA and CDR2 SQIVND (reference sequence). The CDR3 loop spans 16 amino acids. V gave up 3 bases and J gave up 3 bases; unmatched junction bases: 7. CDR3 coding DNA: TGTGCCAGTAGTATCTTTGCGGGAGGGCCTACAGATACGCAGTATTTT. It codes for CASSIFAGGPTDTQYF.

The genes are TRBV18 and TRBJ1-1; TRBD1 agrees at 9 bases. Germline values: CDR1 KGHSH, CDR2 LQKENI. V lost 2 bases and J lost 5; bases outside the gene matches: 15. The CDR3 length is 18 residues. The CDR3 nucleotides are TGTGCCAGCTCACCAAATTCCGGGACAGGGACTATAGGGACTGAAGCTTTCTTT. It translates to CASSPNSGTGTIGTEAFF.

The chain employs TRBV6-6 and TRBJ2-2; a weak D match, TRBD1 (6 bases). The germline gives CDR1 MNHNY, CDR2 SVGAGI (reference sequence). V dropped 6 bases and J dropped 6 bases, with 20 bases sitting between them. The CDR3 length is 16 residues. The CDR3 protein is CASREGQGFFPGELFF. CDR3 nucleotide sequence: TGTGCCAGCAGAGAGGGGCAGGGGTTTTTCCCCGGGGAGCTGTTTTTT.

The chain employs TRBV7-9 and TRBJ1-5, with D possibly TRBD1 on 6 matching bases. Germline CDR1 reads SEHNR; CDR2 reads FQNEAQ (reference sequence). The CDR3 consists of 14 residues. V dropped 3 bases and J dropped 2 bases, with 8 bases sitting between them. This CDR3 reads CASSFSGGNQPQHF. The CDR3 nucleotides are TGTGCCAGCAGCTTTTCAGGGGGCAATCAGCCCCAGCATTTT.

V usage is TRBV5-1 and J usage is TRBJ1-3; D is uncertain. CDR3 length: 15 amino acids. The V end was cut by 0 bases, the J end by 0 bases, with 7 bases between. The germline gives CDR1 SGHRS, CDR2 YFSETQ. As DNA, the CDR3 is TGCGCCAGCAGCTTGGAGCCAAGCTCTGGAAACACCATATATTTT. Its protein is CASSLEPSSGNTIYF.

V gene TRBV27 combines with J gene TRBJ1-4; D remains unclear. Between the trimmed V and J ends, which lost 2 bases and 4 bases, there was a span of 8 bases. Per germline, CDR1 MNHEY and CDR2 SMNVEV (reference sequence). The CDR3 is 14 amino acids. The CDR3 here is CASSLGGSNEKLFF. As DNA, the CDR3 is TGTGCCAGCAGTTTAGGAGGGAGTAATGAAAAACTGTTTTTT.

V and J are TRBV9 and TRBJ1-4; TRBD1 agrees at 8 bases. V was clipped by 3 bases and J by 2 bases; unmatched bases: 9. Germline V gene sequence: CDR1 SGDLS, CDR2 YYNGEE. This CDR3 contains 17 residues. DNA for the CDR3: TGTGCCAGCAGCGCCGGACAGGGAAGATTCACTAATGAAAAACTGTTTTTT. This gives the protein CASSAGQGRFTNEKLFF.

The rearrangement joins TRBV29-1 to TRBJ2-2; no firm D call. Trimming removed 5 bases from V and 0 bases from J, with 13 bases in between. The CDR3 length is 15 residues. CDR1 is SQVTM and CDR2 is ANQGSEA in the germline V gene. For the CDR3, the DNA is TGCAGCGTTTCCCTTCATACTCCGAACACCGGGGAGCTGTTTTTT. As protein: CSVSLHTPNTGELFF.

V gene TRBV7-9 combines with J gene TRBJ2-7; 10 bases line up with TRBD1. CDR3 length: 16 residues. Germline V lookup: CDR1 SEHNR, CDR2 FQNEAQ (reference sequence). V lost 0 bases to trimming and J lost 2 bases; unmatched junction nucleotides: 4. This CDR3 reads CASSLALGQGAYEQYF. The CDR3 DNA is TGTGCCAGCAGCTTAGCGCTAGGACAGGGGGCCTACGAGCAGTACTTC. Full variable domain (remainder filled in from reference TRBV7-9 and TRBJ2-7): DTGVSQNPRHKITKRGQNVTFRCDPISEHNRLYWYRQTLGQGPEFLTYFQNEAQLEKSRLLSDRFSAERPKGSFSTLEIQRTEQGDSAMYLCASSLALGQGAYEQYFGPGTRLTVT.

This chain uses TRBV10-2 with TRBJ1-2; 9 bases agree with TRBD1. The V gene's germline CDR1 is WSHSY and CDR2 SAAADI. The CDR3 is made up of 15 amino acids. V lost 3 bases and J lost 1; bases outside the gene matches: 3. The CDR3 loop reads CASSEPDRGNYGYTF. CDR3 DNA: TGCGCCAGCAGTGAACCGGACAGGGGTAACTATGGCTACACCTTC.

The rearrangement links TRBV27 to TRBJ2-5; 9 nucleotides agree with TRBD1. CDR3 length equals 18 residues. Germline CDR1 and CDR2: MNHEY and SMNVEV (reference sequence). Germline trimming cut 3 bases from V and 1 base from J; bases unmatched to any gene: 12. As DNA, the CDR3 is TGTGCCAGCAGTTTTAGTTTCGGGACAGGGAAACTCCAAGAGACCCAGTACTTC. Translated, it gives CASSFSFGTGKLQETQYF.

The chain couples TRBV12-5 to TRBJ1-5; D is possibly TRBD1 (6 bases). The CDR3 loop spans 12 amino acids. The V and J ends lost 4 bases and 6 bases respectively, with 7 bases between them. CDR1 and CDR2 from the germline V gene are LGHNT and FRNRAP. CDR3 coding DNA: TGTGCTAGTGGTTCAGGGGTTCAGCCCCAGCATTTT. Translated: CASGSGVQPQHF.

The chain joins TRBV7-3 to TRBJ2-3; 9 positions match TRBD2. Germline V gene lookup returns CDR1 SGHTA and CDR2 FQGTGA. The V and J ends lost 5 bases and 4 bases, in that order; junction bases with no gene match: 13. This CDR3 region has 17 residues. The CDR3: CASSPSFSGSLADTQYF. DNA for the CDR3: TGTGCCAGCAGCCCCTCCTTTAGCGGGAGTCTCGCAGATACGCAGTATTTT.

CDR3 region: CASSFWTSTDTQYF. The CDR3 region has the DNA TGCGCCAGCAGCTTTTGGACTAGCACAGATACGCAGTATTTT. The chain couples TRBV5-1 to TRBJ2-3; D might be TRBD2 (5 bases). Per the germline V gene, CDR1 is SGHRS and CDR2 is YFSETQ. This CDR3 contains 14 residues. V gave up 2 bases and J gave up 0 bases, with 7 bases separating them.

The chain has TRBV7-9 and TRBJ2-7, with 7 bases identical to TRBD2. Unmatched junction bases numbered 6, after V lost 2 bases and J lost 2 bases. The germline CDR1 and CDR2 sequences are SEHNR and FQNEAQ (reference sequence). The CDR3 is made up of 15 amino acids. The CDR3, as DNA: TGTGCCAGCAGCTTATCGACTAGCTCCCCCTACGAGCAGTACTTC. This sequence encodes CASSLSTSSPYEQYF.

The rearrangement uses TRBV7-3 and TRBJ2-3; 10 nucleotides match TRBD1. The CDR3 is 17 amino acids. V lost 5 bases to trimming and J lost 4 bases; unmatched junction nucleotides: 12. In germline, CDR1 is SGHTA, CDR2 FQGTGA. This chain's CDR3 is CASSGSFWGQGSDTQYF. In DNA form, the CDR3 reads TGTGCCAGCAGCGGATCCTTCTGGGGACAGGGGTCAGATACGCAGTATTTT.

The CDR3 region has the DNA TGTGCCAGCACTAAGACAGGAATGAACACTGAAGCTTTCTTT. It encodes CASTKTGMNTEAFF. The rearrangement joins TRBV2 to TRBJ1-1; D might be TRBD1 (6 bases). The CDR3 contains 14 residues. Germline lookup yields CDR1 SNHLY and CDR2 FYNNEI. V was clipped by 7 bases and J by 0 bases, with 12 bases between them. The whole variable domain, remainder taken from reference TRBV2 and TRBJ1-1, is EPEVTQTPSHQVTQMGQEVILRCVPISNHLYFYWYRQILGQKVEFLVSFYNNEISEKSEIFDDQFSVERPDGSNFTLKIRSTKLEDSAMYFCASTKTGMNTEAFFGQGTRLTVV.

V usage is TRBV7-3 and J usage is TRBJ2-1, with TRBD2 identical over 12 bases. With 5 bases clipped from V and 0 bases from J, the junction kept 20 bases outside the gene matches. Germline V lookup: CDR1 SGHTA, CDR2 FQGTGA. This CDR3 region has 22 residues. The CDR3 DNA follows: TGTGCCAGCAGCCCCGCACCGTCAGGGCTAGCGGGAGGGCCTAGCTCCTACAATGAGCAGTTCTTC. This sequence encodes CASSPAPSGLAGGPSSYNEQFF.

This clone was seen once. The rearrangement joins TRBV11-2 to TRBJ2-7; TRBD2 is a possible D gene (7 bases). V was clipped by 5 bases and J by 6 bases, with 23 bases between them. This CDR3 has 16 amino acids. From germline, CDR1 is SGHAT and CDR2 FQNNGV. The CDR3 region is CASSPEFGGQGGEQYF. In DNA, the CDR3 is TGTGCCAGCAGCCCGGAGTTCGGGGGGCAGGGAGGCGAGCAGTACTTC.

This clone was detected once. The CDR3 bases are TGTGCCATCAGTGAGGAGCAGGGGTGGACTGAAGCTTTCTTT. It specifies CAISEEQGWTEAFF. The chain employs TRBV10-3 and TRBJ1-1; D possibly corresponds to TRBD1 (6 bases). The CDR3 covers 14 residues. Germline CDR1 and CDR2: ENHRY and SYGVKD. With 2 bases removed from V and 5 bases from J, the gap between germline ends came to 12 bases.

The chain is built from TRBV6-6 and TRBJ2-7; perhaps TRBD1 as D (6 bases). With 1 base removed from V and 5 bases from J, the gap between germline ends came to 12 bases. Germline V CDR1 and CDR2: MNHNY, SVGAGI (reference sequence). The CDR3 is made up of 14 amino acids. The CDR3, as DNA: TGTGCCAGCAGTTACTGGGACAAGTTGCACGAGCAGTACTTC. The encoded protein is CASSYWDKLHEQYF.

The V call is TRBV7-2, the J call TRBJ2-1; TRBD2 matches at 13 bases. The CDR3 runs to 16 residues. J was trimmed by 9 bases and V by 1 base; bases with no gene match: 6. CDR1 is SGHTA, CDR2 FQGNSA, per germline. As DNA, the CDR3 is TGTGCCAGCAGCTTAGTTGGGACTAGCGGGAAAGGTGAGCAGTTCTTC. It encodes CASSLVGTSGKGEQFF.

This sequence joins TRBV4-3 and TRBJ2-3, with TRBD2 matching over 8 bases. From germline, CDR1 is LGHNA and CDR2 YSLEER. This CDR3 has 15 residues. V was clipped by 4 bases and J by 4 bases; unmatched bases: 7. Here the CDR3 reads CASSPFSGGPDTQYF. CDR3 coding DNA: TGCGCCAGCAGCCCGTTCTCGGGGGGGCCAGATACGCAGTATTTT.